The rows below give T cell receptor beta chains drawn from one sample of a study of cytomegalovirus exposure and HLA in healthy donors. Data came from immunoSEQ multiplex PCR; TCRdb stores just in-frame clones and leaves some out. This sample has 150,000 to 190,000 clones, with about three quarters found just once. Sample: PBMCs. Receptors were obtained from a man between 18 and 35 years old in good health and CMV-seronegative. CDR3s include the opening cysteine and the closing phenylalanine or tryptophan. The D gene is left open where the match is weak. Only part of the rows carry a size: once, few, many, or a class if the clone is expanded.

V: TRBV5-1
size: -
D: TRBD1
J: TRBJ1-4
CDR3: CASSLTGVGEKLFF
DNA: TGCGCCAGCAGCTTAACAGGGGTGGGAGAAAAACTGTTTTTT

V: TRBV27
size: -
D: TRBD2
J: TRBJ2-2
CDR3: CASSPGGLGTGELFF
DNA: TGTGCCAGCAGTCCCGGGGGACTAGGAACCGGGGAGCTGTTTTTT

V: TRBV18
size: few
D: TRBD2
J: TRBJ2-7
CDR3: CASSPPNQAGAHYEQYF
DNA: TGTGCCAGCTCACCACCGAATCAAGCGGGAGCCCATTACGAGCAGTACTTC

V: TRBV5-6
size: -
D: -
J: TRBJ2-1
CDR3: CASSLRRGNEQFF
DNA: TGTGCCAGCAGCTTGAGGCGGGGCAATGAGCAGTTCTTC

V: TRBV6-5
size: few
D: TRBD1
J: TRBJ2-7
CDR3: CASSWTGVSEQYF
DNA: TGTGCCAGCAGTTGGACAGGGGTTAGCGAGCAGTACTTC

V: TRBV27
size: -
D: -
J: TRBJ2-2
CDR3: CASSLSANTGELFF
DNA: TGTGCCAGCAGTTTATCGGCCAACACCGGGGAGCTGTTTTTT

V: TRBV10-3
size: -
D: -
J: TRBJ1-5
CDR3: CAIGWGGSDQPQHF
DNA: TGTGCCATCGGGTGGGGGGGGTCGGATCAGCCCCAGCATTTT

V: TRBV6-5
size: -
D: -
J: TRBJ2-3
CDR3: CASSRDWKDTQYF
DNA: TGTGCCAGCAGCCGGGACTGGAAAGATACGCAGTATTTT

V: TRBV7-9
size: few
D: TRBD2
J: TRBJ2-3
CDR3: CASSRGEGTQYF
DNA: TGTGCCAGCAGCCGGGGGGAGGGTACGCAGTATTTT

V: TRBV6-5
size: -
D: TRBD1
J: TRBJ2-7
CDR3: CASSTQGDEQYF
DNA: TGTGCCAGCAGTACACAGGGGGACGAGCAGTACTTC

V: TRBV9
size: few
D: -
J: TRBJ2-3
CDR3: CASSVSGREDTQYF
DNA: TGTGCCAGCAGCGTGAGTGGGAGAGAAGATACGCAGTATTTT

V: TRBV9
size: -
D: -
J: TRBJ2-1
CDR3: CASSPQGGPPGNEQFF
DNA: TGTGCCAGCAGCCCGCAGGGAGGCCCCCCGGGCAATGAGCAGTTCTTC

V: TRBV30
size: -
D: -
J: TRBJ1-5
CDR3: CAWSVLTSNQPQHF
DNA: TGTGCCTGGAGTGTCCTAACGAGCAATCAGCCCCAGCATTTT

V: TRBV4-3
size: -
D: -
J: TRBJ1-1
CDR3: CASSQDPWAGTEAFF
DNA: TGCGCCAGCAGCCAAGACCCCTGGGCAGGGACTGAAGCTTTCTTT

V: TRBV28
size: -
D: -
J: TRBJ1-1
CDR3: CASSSFTDTNTEAFF
DNA: TGTGCCAGCAGTTCCTTCACCGACACGAACACTGAAGCTTTCTTT

V: TRBV14
size: few
D: -
J: TRBJ1-1
CDR3: CASSQTLGAAMNTEAFF
DNA: TGTGCCAGCAGCCAGACACTGGGGGCAGCCATGAACACTGAAGCTTTCTTT

V: TRBV25-1
size: -
D: -
J: TRBJ2-3
CDR3: CASSAPSTDTQYF
DNA: TGTGCCAGCAGTGCCCCTAGCACAGATACGCAGTATTTT

V: TRBV27
size: few
D: TRBD2
J: TRBJ2-7
CDR3: CASSLGLAGGEQYF
DNA: TGTGCCAGCAGTTTAGGACTAGCGGGAGGTGAGCAGTACTTC

V: TRBV6-5
size: once
D: -
J: TRBJ2-1
CDR3: CASSLEGASTYNEQFF
DNA: TGTGCCAGCAGTTTGGAGGGGGCGAGCACCTACAATGAGCAGTTCTTC

V: TRBV29-1
size: -
D: TRBD1
J: TRBJ1-5
CDR3: CSVGQGLGSNQPQHF
DNA: TGCAGCGTTGGACAGGGGCTTGGGAGCAATCAGCCCCAGCATTTT

V: TRBV4-1
size: few
D: TRBD1
J: TRBJ1-5
CDR3: CASSQETGTGNQPQHF
DNA: TGCGCCAGCAGCCAGGAAACCGGGACAGGGAATCAGCCCCAGCATTTT

V: TRBV7-2
size: -
D: TRBD2
J: TRBJ2-5
CDR3: CASSSLAGVGETQYF
DNA: TGTGCCAGCAGCTCTTTAGCGGGAGTTGGAGAGACCCAGTACTTC

V: TRBV4-1
size: -
D: -
J: TRBJ1-2
CDR3: CASRGEGNYGYTF
DNA: TGCGCCAGCCGTGGAGAGGGAAACTATGGCTACACCTTC

V: TRBV19
size: -
D: TRBD1
J: TRBJ2-7
CDR3: CASSSWTGEGEQYF
DNA: TGTGCCAGTAGTTCATGGACAGGGGAAGGCGAGCAGTACTTC

V: TRBV4-3
size: once
D: TRBD1
J: TRBJ2-3
CDR3: CASSLGQGADTQYF
DNA: TGCGCCAGCAGCCTGGGACAGGGTGCAGATACGCAGTATTTT